A selection of T cell receptor beta chains follows, all from one sample in a study of naive and memory T cell subsets. TCRdb fed the UMI-ligation and nested PCR reads into MiXCR, producing one record per CDR3 protein. The sample lists about 100,000 distinct CDR3 sequences, approximately 15% seen once, with around 2.7% in the top ten. The source material was naive CD8+ T cells from blood. The receptors here all came from a human donor in good health. CDR3s include the opening cysteine and the closing phenylalanine or tryptophan. The D gene is left open where the match is weak. The size entry is marked missing in some rows and otherwise reads once, few, many or a size class.

V	size	J	D	CDR3	DNA
TRBV24-1	.	TRBJ2-7	.	CATSEPGYPYEQYF	TGTGCCACCAGTGAACCAGGGTACCCCTACGAGCAGTACTTC
TRBV6-1	many	TRBJ2-2	.	CAGGLLNTGELFF	TGTGCCGGCGGGCTTTTGAACACCGGGGAGCTGTTTTTT
TRBV7-9	.	TRBJ2-1	.	CASSLGAAEQFF	TGTGCCAGCAGCTTAGGAGCAGCCGAGCAGTTCTTC
TRBV4-3	.	TRBJ2-1	TRBD1	CASSRVQGLYNEQFF	TGCGCCAGCAGCCGGGTACAGGGGTTGTACAATGAGCAGTTCTTC
TRBV4-3	.	TRBJ2-2	TRBD1	CASSPDRGGPGELFF	TGCGCCAGCAGCCCCGACAGGGGAGGCCCCGGGGAGCTGTTTTTT
TRBV27	many	TRBJ2-3	.	CASSSGFSTDTQYF	TGTGCCAGCAGTAGCGGGTTCAGCACAGATACGCAGTATTTT
TRBV7-9	.	TRBJ1-5	.	CASSLDRGQPQHF	TGTGCCAGCAGCTTAGATCGGGGTCAGCCCCAGCATTTT
TRBV7-2	many	TRBJ2-7	.	CASSKEVDYEQYF	TGTGCCAGCAGCAAAGAAGTCGACTACGAGCAGTACTTC
TRBV20-1	few	TRBJ2-7	TRBD1	CSAKSGTGTYEQYF	TGCAGTGCTAAATCCGGGACAGGGACGTACGAGCAGTACTTC
TRBV4-3	.	TRBJ2-5	.	CASSQVRGGETQYF	TGCGCCAGCAGCCAAGTACGAGGGGGAGAGACCCAGTACTTC
TRBV19	many	TRBJ1-2	.	CASSSSHYGYTF	TGTGCCAGTTCTTCCTCTCACTATGGCTACACCTTC
TRBV2	few	TRBJ2-2	.	CASSESDDYTGELFF	TGTGCCAGCAGTGAGTCGGACGACTACACCGGGGAGCTGTTTTTT
TRBV30	.	TRBJ2-7	.	CAWSLTRPELKFF	TGTGCCTGGAGCCTAACCCGTCCGGAGCTAAAGTTCTTC
TRBV29-1	few	TRBJ2-1	TRBD1	CSGVPGDRPYNEQFF	TGCAGCGGGGTCCCCGGGGACAGACCCTACAATGAGCAGTTCTTC
TRBV20-1	few	TRBJ2-3	TRBD2	CSTEGGGDSSTDTQYF	TGCAGTACGGAGGGCGGGGGGGATTCAAGCACAGATACGCAGTATTTT
TRBV12-3/TRBV12-4	few	TRBJ2-7	.	CASSSGVDLEQYF	TGTGCCAGCAGTTCAGGGGTTGACCTCGAGCAGTACTTC
TRBV5-1	few	TRBJ2-7	.	CASSFGGQASYEQYF	TGCGCCAGCAGCTTTGGTGGTCAGGCCTCCTACGAGCAGTACTTC
TRBV12-3/TRBV12-4	.	TRBJ2-5	.	CASRGKAADQETQYF	TGTGCCAGCAGGGGGAAGGCAGCTGACCAAGAGACCCAGTACTTC
TRBV15	once	TRBJ2-1	.	CATSRDGPSSYNEQFF	TGTGCCACCAGCAGAGATGGCCCCAGCTCCTACAATGAGCAGTTCTTC
TRBV5-6	.	TRBJ2-7	TRBD2	CASSKSGRSSYEQYF	TGTGCCAGCAGCAAAAGCGGGAGGTCCTCCTACGAGCAGTACTTC
TRBV4-3	few	TRBJ1-4	.	CASSQPLWQGMSEKLFF	TGCGCCAGCAGCCAACCCCTGTGGCAGGGGATGTCGGAAAAACTGTTTTTT
TRBV6-2/TRBV6-3	.	TRBJ1-1	.	CASSYVTGRTEAFF	TGTGCCAGCAGTTACGTCACAGGGCGGACTGAAGCTTTCTTT
TRBV28	.	TRBJ2-7	TRBD1	CASTDRASWYEQYF	TGTGCCAGCACAGACAGGGCGAGTTGGTACGAGCAGTACTTC
TRBV6-2/TRBV6-3	few	TRBJ2-7	.	CASSRDGVGSGYQTYEQYF	TGTGCCAGCAGTCGCGATGGCGTGGGTAGCGGCTATCAAACCTACGAGCAGTACTTC
TRBV9	once	TRBJ2-1	.	CSSSVREEQFF	TGTTCCAGCAGCGTCCGGGAGGAGCAGTTCTTC
TRBV9	few	TRBJ1-5	.	CASSVDGTHNQPQHF	TGTGCCAGCAGCGTAGACGGGACCCACAATCAGCCCCAGCATTTT
TRBV11-3	.	TRBJ2-1	.	CASSRAGSPYNEQFF	TGTGCCAGCAGTCGGGCAGGGTCCCCCTACAATGAGCAGTTCTTC
TRBV12-3/TRBV12-4	.	TRBJ2-3	.	CASSSSHGRRSTDTQYF	TGTGCCAGCAGTTCGAGCCATGGACGGAGAAGCACAGATACGCAGTATTTT
TRBV7-9	few	TRBJ1-2	.	CASSLVPRYGYTF	TGTGCCAGCAGCTTAGTGCCTCGATATGGCTACACCTTC
TRBV7-9	few	TRBJ2-1	.	CASDSPPSTYNEQFF	TGTGCCAGCGACTCGCCGCCGAGTACCTACAATGAGCAGTTCTTC
TRBV7-9	few	TRBJ2-7	.	CASSFSTGRSSYEQYF	TGTGCCAGCAGCTTCTCGACAGGGAGGAGCTCCTACGAGCAGTACTTC
TRBV6-2/TRBV6-3	few	TRBJ1-1	.	CASRHRSTGPNTEAFF	TGTGCCAGCAGACACCGATCGACAGGACCTAACACTGAAGCTTTCTTT
TRBV2	once	TRBJ2-7	TRBD1	CASSKGQPYEQYF	TGTGCCAGCAGTAAGGGACAGCCCTACGAGCAGTACTTC
TRBV9	.	TRBJ2-5	TRBD2	CARETGTSGRETQYF	TGTGCCAGAGAAACCGGGACTAGCGGGCGGGAGACCCAGTACTTC
TRBV7-9	.	TRBJ2-3	.	CASSSGIYRADTQYF	TGTGCCAGCAGCTCTGGTATTTACCGGGCAGATACGCAGTATTTT
TRBV10-1	few	TRBJ2-5	TRBD1	CASSGPPGRDSTSVGQEETQYF	TGCGCCAGCAGTGGGCCCCCGGGCCGGGACAGCACTAGTGTTGGACAAGAAGAGACCCAGTACTTC
TRBV6-5	few	TRBJ2-1	TRBD2	CASRQIAGVAFSGDEQFF	TGTGCCAGCCGACAGATAGCGGGAGTGGCTTTCAGCGGGGATGAGCAGTTCTTC
TRBV19	.	TRBJ1-6	.	CASSIAMSYNSPLHF	TGTGCCAGTAGTATAGCCATGAGCTATAATTCACCCCTCCACTTT
TRBV4-2	.	TRBJ2-5	.	CASSQEGVQETQYF	TGTGCCAGCAGCCAAGAGGGGGTACAAGAGACCCAGTACTTC
TRBV4-3	many	TRBJ1-6	.	CASSQAWSSYNSPLHF	TGCGCCAGCAGCCAAGCTTGGAGCTCCTATAATTCACCCCTCCACTTT
TRBV2	.	TRBJ2-1	.	CASSLWGSYNEQFF	TGTGCCAGCAGTCTATGGGGTTCCTACAATGAGCAGTTCTTC
TRBV12-3/TRBV12-4	.	TRBJ2-2	.	CASSLVLGSAELFF	TGTGCCAGCAGTTTAGTCCTGGGGAGTGCGGAGCTGTTTTTT
TRBV4-3	.	TRBJ1-1	.	CASSQLAAMNTEAFF	TGCGCCAGCAGCCAACTGGCAGCCATGAACACTGAAGCTTTCTTT
TRBV5-1	.	TRBJ2-7	TRBD1	CASSLAGTAYEQYF	TGCGCCAGCAGCTTGGCTGGGACAGCCTACGAGCAGTACTTC
TRBV5-1	.	TRBJ1-6	.	CASSRGTFDSPLHF	TGCGCCAGCAGCCGCGGGACTTTTGACTCACCCCTCCACTTT
TRBV28	few	TRBJ1-1	.	CASRLTEWTEAFF	TGTGCCAGCAGACTGACAGAATGGACTGAAGCTTTCTTT
TRBV4-2	many	TRBJ1-1	.	CASSQDRGKLNTEAFF	TGTGCCAGCAGCCAAGATCGGGGCAAGCTGAACACTGAAGCTTTCTTT
TRBV6-2/TRBV6-3	.	TRBJ2-5	TRBD2	CASSYPGLVGGKTQYF	TGTGCCAGCAGTTACCCGGGACTAGTCGGGGGCAAGACCCAGTACTTC
TRBV4-3	few	TRBJ2-5	.	CASSQESSLGQETQYF	TGCGCCAGCAGCCAAGAAAGTTCGCTGGGGCAAGAGACCCAGTACTTC
TRBV24-1	.	TRBJ2-1	TRBD2	CATSDPGLGEQFF	TGTGCCACCAGTGACCCGGGACTAGGCGAGCAGTTCTTC
TRBV20-1	.	TRBJ2-7	.	CSARDLGPLYEQYF	TGCAGTGCTAGAGATCTAGGGCCTTTGTACGAGCAGTACTTC
TRBV6-2/TRBV6-3	.	TRBJ2-1	TRBD2	CASSPGGGSSYNEQFF	TGTGCCAGCAGTCCAGGCGGCGGGAGCTCCTACAATGAGCAGTTCTTC
TRBV4-3	few	TRBJ1-1	.	CASSQEWENTEAFF	TGCGCCAGCAGCCAAGAGTGGGAAAACACTGAAGCTTTCTTT
TRBV29-1	.	TRBJ2-5	.	CSVVPRKETQYF	TGCAGCGTCGTCCCCCGGAAAGAGACCCAGTACTTC
TRBV5-4	few	TRBJ2-7	.	CASSSAVGAKAYEQYF	TGTGCCAGCAGCTCCGCGGTGGGGGCTAAAGCCTACGAGCAGTACTTC
TRBV11-2	.	TRBJ2-5	.	CASSLDRVGPTETQYF	TGTGCCAGCAGCTTAGATCGGGTGGGACCCACAGAGACCCAGTACTTC
TRBV7-6	few	TRBJ2-1	.	CASSYKGSYNEQFF	TGTGCCAGCAGTTACAAGGGGTCCTACAATGAGCAGTTCTTC
TRBV7-6	.	TRBJ2-7	.	CASSRQFPGEQYF	TGTGCCAGCAGCAGACAGTTCCCGGGGGAGCAGTACTTC